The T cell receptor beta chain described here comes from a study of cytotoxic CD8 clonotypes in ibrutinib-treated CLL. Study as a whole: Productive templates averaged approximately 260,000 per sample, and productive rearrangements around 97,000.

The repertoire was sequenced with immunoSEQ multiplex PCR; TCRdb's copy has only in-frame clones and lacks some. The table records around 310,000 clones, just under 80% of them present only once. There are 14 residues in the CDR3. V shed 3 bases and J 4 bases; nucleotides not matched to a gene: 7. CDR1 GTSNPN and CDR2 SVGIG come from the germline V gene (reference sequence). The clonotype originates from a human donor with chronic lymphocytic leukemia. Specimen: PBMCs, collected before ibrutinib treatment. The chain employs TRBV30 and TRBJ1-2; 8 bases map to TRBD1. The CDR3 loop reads CAWSRDRRIYGYTF. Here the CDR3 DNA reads TGTGCCTGGAGCAGGGACAGGAGGATCTATGGCTACACCTTC.